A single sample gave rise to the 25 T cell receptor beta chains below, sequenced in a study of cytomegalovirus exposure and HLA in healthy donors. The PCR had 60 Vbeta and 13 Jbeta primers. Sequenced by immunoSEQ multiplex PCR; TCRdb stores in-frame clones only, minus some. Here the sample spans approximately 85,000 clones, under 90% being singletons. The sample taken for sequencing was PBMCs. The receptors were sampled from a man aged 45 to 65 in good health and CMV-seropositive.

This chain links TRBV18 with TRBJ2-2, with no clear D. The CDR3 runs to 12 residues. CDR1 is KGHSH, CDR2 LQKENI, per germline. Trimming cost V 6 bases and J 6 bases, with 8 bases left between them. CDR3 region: CASSIPAGELFF. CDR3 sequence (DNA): TGTGCCAGCTCCATCCCGGCCGGGGAGCTGTTTTTT. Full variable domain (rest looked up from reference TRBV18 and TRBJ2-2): NAGVMQNPRHLVRRRGQEARLRCSPMKGHSHVYWYRQLPEEGLKFMVYLQKENIIDESGMPKERFSAEFPKEGPSILRIQQVVRGDSAAYFCASSIPAGELFFGEGSRLTVL.

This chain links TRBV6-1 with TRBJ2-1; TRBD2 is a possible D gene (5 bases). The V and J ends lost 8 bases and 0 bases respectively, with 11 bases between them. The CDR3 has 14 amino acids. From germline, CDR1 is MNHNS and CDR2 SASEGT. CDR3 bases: TGTGCCAGCGAAGAGGGCGGCTCCTACAATGAGCAGTTCTTC. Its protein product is CASEEGGSYNEQFF.

The CDR3 bases are TGTGCCAGCAGTTACTCGACAAGGGACAAACTCTACGAGCAGTACTTC. Its translation: CASSYSTRDKLYEQYF. The V call is TRBV6-5, the J call TRBJ2-7; tentative D call: TRBD1 (6 bases). Germline V lookup: CDR1 MNHEY, CDR2 SVGAGI. V was cut by 0 bases and J by 3 bases, with 15 bases left in between. CDR3 size: 16 residues.

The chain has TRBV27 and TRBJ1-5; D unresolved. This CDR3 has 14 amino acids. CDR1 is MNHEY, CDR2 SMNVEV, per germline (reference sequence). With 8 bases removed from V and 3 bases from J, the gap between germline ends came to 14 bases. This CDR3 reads CASRSLENNQPQHF. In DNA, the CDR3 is TGTGCCAGCCGGTCCCTGGAGAACAATCAGCCCCAGCATTTT.

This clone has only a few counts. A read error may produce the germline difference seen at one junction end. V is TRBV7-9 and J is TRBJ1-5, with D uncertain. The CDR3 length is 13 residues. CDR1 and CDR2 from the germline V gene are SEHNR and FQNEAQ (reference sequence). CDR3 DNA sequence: TGTTCCAGCAGCTTAGGGAGGGATCAGCCCCAGCATTTT. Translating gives CSSSLGRDQPQHF.

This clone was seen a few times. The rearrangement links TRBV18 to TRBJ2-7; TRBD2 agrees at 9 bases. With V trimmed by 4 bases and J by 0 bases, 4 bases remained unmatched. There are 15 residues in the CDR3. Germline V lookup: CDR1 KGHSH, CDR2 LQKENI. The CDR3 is CASSLRGGRSYEQYF. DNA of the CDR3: TGTGCCAGCTCACTGCGGGGGGGGCGCTCCTACGAGCAGTACTTC.

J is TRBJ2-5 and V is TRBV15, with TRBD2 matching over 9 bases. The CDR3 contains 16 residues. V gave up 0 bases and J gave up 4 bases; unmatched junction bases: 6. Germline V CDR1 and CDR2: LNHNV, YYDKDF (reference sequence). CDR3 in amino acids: CATSRDRAGGRETQYF. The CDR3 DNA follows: TGTGCCACCAGCAGAGACCGGGCGGGAGGGAGAGAGACCCAGTACTTC.

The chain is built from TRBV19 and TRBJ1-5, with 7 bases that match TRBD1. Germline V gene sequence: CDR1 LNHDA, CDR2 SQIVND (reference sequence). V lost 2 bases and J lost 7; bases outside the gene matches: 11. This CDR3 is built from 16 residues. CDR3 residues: CASSISLAGGIQPQHF. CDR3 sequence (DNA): TGTGCCAGTAGTATATCGCTGGCAGGGGGTATACAGCCCCAGCATTTT.

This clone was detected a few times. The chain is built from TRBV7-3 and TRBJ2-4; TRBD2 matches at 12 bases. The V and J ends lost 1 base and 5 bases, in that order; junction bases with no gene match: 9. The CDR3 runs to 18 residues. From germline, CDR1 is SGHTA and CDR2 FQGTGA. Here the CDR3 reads CASSLMGLAGGPENIQYF. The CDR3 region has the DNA TGTGCCAGCAGCTTAATGGGCCTAGCGGGAGGGCCAGAAAACATTCAGTACTTC.

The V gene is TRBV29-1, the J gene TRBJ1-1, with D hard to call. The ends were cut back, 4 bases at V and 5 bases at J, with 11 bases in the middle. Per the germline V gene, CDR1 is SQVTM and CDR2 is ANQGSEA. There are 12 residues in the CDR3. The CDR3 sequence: CSVVPGETEAFF. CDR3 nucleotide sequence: TGCAGCGTTGTGCCCGGGGAAACTGAAGCTTTCTTT.

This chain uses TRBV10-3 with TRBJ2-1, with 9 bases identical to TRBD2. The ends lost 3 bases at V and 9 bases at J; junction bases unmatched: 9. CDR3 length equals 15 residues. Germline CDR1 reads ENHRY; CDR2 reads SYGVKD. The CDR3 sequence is CAISDGASGTSEQFF. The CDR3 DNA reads TGTGCCATCAGTGATGGGGCTAGCGGGACGAGTGAGCAGTTCTTC.

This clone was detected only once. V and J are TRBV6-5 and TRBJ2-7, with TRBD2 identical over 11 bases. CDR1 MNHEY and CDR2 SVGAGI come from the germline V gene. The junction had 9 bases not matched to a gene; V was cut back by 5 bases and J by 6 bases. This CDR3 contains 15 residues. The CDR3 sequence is CASSRSLAGAGEQYF. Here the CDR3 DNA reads TGTGCCAGCAGTAGGTCACTAGCGGGAGCGGGCGAGCAGTACTTC.

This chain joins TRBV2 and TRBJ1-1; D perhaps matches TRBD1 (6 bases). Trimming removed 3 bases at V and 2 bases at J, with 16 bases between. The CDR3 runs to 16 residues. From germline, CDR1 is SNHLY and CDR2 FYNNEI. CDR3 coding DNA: TGTGCCAGCAGTGAGGAATCAGGGGTTACAAACACTGAAGCTTTCTTT. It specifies CASSEESGVTNTEAFF.

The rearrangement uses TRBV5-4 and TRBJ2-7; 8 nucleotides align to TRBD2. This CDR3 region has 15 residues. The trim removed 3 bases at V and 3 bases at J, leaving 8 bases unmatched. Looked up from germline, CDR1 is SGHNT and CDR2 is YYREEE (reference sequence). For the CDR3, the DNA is TGTGCCAGCAGCTCGGGGCGGGGACTAGTCTACGAGCAGTACTTC. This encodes CASSSGRGLVYEQYF.

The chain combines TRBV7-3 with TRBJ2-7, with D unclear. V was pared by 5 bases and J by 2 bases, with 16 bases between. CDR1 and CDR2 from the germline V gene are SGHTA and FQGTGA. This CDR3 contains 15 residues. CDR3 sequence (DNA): TGTGCCAGCAGCCAAGGAGTAGTCGACCCCTACGAGCAGTACTTC. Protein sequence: CASSQGVVDPYEQYF.

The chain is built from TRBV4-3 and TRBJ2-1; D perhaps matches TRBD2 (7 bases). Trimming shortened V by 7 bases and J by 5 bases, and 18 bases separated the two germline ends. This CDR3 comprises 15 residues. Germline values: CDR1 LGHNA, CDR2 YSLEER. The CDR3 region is CASTPGAGEHNEQFF. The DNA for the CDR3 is TGCGCCAGCACCCCGGGGGCGGGAGAGCACAATGAGCAGTTCTTC.

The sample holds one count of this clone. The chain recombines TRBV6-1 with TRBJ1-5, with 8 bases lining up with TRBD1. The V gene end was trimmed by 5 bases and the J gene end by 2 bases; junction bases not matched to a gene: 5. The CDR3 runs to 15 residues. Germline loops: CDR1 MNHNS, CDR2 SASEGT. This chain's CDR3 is CASSTGGVGNQPQHF. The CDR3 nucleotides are TGTGCCAGCAGTACAGGGGGTGTCGGCAATCAGCCCCAGCATTTT.

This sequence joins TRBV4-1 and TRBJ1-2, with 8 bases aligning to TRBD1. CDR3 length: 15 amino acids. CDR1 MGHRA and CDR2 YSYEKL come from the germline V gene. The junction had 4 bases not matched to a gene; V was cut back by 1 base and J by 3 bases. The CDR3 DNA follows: TGCGCCAGCAGCCAAGCGGACAGGGTCCACTATGGCTACACCTTC. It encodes CASSQADRVHYGYTF.

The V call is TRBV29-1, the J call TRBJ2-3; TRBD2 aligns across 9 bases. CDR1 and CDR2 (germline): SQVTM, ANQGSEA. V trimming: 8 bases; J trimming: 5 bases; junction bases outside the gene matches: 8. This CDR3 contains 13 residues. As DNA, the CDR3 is TGCAGCTGTAGGTCTAGCGGGGAAGATACGCAGTATTTT. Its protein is CSCRSSGEDTQYF.

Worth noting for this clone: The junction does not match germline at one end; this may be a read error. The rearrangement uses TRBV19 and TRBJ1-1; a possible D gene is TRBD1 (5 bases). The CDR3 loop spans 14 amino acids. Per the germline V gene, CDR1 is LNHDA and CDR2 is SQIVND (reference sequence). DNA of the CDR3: TGTGCCAGTAGGATAGATATAGGGGACACTGAAGCTTTCTTT. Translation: CASRIDIGDTEAFF.

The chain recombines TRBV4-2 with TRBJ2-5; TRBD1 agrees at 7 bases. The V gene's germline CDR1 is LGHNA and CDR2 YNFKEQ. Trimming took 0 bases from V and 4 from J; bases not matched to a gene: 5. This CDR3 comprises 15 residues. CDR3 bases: TGTGCCAGCAGCCAAGAAGACAGGGTTGGAGAGACCCAGTACTTC. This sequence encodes CASSQEDRVGETQYF.

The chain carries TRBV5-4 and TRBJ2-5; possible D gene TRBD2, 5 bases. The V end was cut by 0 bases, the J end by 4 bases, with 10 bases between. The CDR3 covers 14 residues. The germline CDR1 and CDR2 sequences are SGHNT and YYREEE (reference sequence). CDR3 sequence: CASSLVSGGETQYF. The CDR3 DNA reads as TGTGCCAGCAGCTTGGTATCAGGAGGAGAGACCCAGTACTTC.

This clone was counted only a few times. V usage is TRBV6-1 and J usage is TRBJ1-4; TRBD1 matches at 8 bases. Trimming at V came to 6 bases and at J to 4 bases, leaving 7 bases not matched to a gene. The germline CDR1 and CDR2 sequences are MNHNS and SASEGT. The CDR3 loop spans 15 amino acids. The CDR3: CASRRTGGINEKLFF. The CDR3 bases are TGTGCCAGCAGAAGAACAGGGGGGATTAATGAAAAACTGTTTTTT.

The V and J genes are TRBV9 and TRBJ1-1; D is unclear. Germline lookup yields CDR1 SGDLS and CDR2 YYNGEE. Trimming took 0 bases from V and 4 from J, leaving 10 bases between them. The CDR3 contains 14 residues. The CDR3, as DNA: TGTGCCAGCAGCGTAGAAGGAGATAGCACTGAAGCTTTCTTT. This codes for CASSVEGDSTEAFF.

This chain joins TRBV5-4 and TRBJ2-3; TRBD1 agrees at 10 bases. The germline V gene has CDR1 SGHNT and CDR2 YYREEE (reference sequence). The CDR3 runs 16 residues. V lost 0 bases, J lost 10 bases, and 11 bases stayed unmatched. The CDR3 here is CASSLEGDRGRFSQYF. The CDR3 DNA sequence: TGTGCCAGCAGCTTGGAGGGGGACAGGGGTCGGTTCTCGCAGTATTTT.